This TCR beta chain was sequenced during a study of T-cell reconstitution after alpha-beta-depleted transplantation in children. Germline CDR1 reads SGDLS; CDR2 reads YYNGEE. Trimming stripped 0 bases from V and 5 bases from J, with 11 bases between. CDR3 length: 14 residues. As it was prepared, the TCRbeta library received unique molecular identifiers. TCRdb re-analysed the PCR reads in MiXCR, keeping a single row per CDR3 protein. This sample carries roughly 670,000 distinct CDR3 sequences, roughly 13% of them seen once, and the ten largest clones take around 0.8%. In its sample, this clonotype was seen many times.

Source: PBMCs, taken before TCRalphabeta/CD19-depleted stem cell transplant. V gene TRBV9 combines with J gene TRBJ2-5; D is ambiguous. The TCR sequence derives from a girl aged 2-10 years with congenital amegakaryocytic thrombocytopenia, due to receive a stem cell transplant. Written as DNA, the CDR3 is TGTGCCAGCAGCGTAGGCATTGATCGGGAGACCCAGTACTTC. Amino acid sequence: CASSVGIDRETQYF.